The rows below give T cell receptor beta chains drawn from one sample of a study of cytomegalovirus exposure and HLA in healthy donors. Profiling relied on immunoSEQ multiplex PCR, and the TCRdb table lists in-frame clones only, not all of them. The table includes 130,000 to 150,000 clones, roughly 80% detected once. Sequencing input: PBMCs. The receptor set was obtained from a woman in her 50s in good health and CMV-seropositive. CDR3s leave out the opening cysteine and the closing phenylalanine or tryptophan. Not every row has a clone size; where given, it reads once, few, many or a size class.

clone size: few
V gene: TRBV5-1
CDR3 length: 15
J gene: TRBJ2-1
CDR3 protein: ASSIPNRGASYNEQF

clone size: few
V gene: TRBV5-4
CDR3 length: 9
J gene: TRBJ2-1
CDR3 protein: ASRGLDEQF

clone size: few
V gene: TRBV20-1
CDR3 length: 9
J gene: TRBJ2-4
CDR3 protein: SAPTGNIQY

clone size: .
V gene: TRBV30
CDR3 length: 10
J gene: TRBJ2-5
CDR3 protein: AWSRGFETQY

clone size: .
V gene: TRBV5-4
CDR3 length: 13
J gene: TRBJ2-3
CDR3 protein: ASSSGGARADTQY

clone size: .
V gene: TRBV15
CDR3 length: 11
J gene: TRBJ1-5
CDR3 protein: ATSKEGNQPQH

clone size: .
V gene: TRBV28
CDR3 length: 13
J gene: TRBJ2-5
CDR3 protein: ASSTGTGSGETQY

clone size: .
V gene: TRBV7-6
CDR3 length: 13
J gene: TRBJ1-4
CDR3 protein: ASGSSGRANEKLF

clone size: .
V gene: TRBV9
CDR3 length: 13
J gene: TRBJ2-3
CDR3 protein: ASSVETTSPDTQY

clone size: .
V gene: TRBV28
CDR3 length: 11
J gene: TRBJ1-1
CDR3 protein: ASSPTGGTEAF

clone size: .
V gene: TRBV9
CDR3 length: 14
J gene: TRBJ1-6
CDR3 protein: ASSNRGQGANSPLH

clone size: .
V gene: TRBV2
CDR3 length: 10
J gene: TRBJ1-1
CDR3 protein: ASLPGVTEAF

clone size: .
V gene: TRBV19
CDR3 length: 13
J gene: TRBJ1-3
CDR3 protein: ASSMGQTPGNTIY

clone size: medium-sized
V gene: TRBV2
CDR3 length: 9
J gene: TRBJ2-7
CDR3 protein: ASSLAGEQY

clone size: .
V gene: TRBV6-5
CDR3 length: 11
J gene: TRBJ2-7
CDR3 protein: ASTSGGAVEQY

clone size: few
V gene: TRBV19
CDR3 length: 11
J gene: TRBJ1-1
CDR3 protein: ASSAAGRTWAF

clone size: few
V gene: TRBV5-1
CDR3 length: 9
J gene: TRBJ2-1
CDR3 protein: ASSPGDEQF

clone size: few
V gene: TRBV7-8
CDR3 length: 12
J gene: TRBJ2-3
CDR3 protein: ASSPSRRGDTQY

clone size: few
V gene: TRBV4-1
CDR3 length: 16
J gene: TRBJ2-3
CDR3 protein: ASSFRTSGGRATDTQY

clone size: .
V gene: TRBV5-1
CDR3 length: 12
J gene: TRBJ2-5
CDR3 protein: ASSTSTGEETQY

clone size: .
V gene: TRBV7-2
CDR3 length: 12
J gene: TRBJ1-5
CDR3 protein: ASSLVLPQGEQH

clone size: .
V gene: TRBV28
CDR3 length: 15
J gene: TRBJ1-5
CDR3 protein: ASSFPWDRAGDQPQH